This TCR beta chain was identified during a study of T cells in Graves' hyperthyroidism and ophthalmopathy (dated 2019 in TCRdb). Turning to the overall study: Peripheral blood was collected at initial diagnosis, before any treatment. A discovery cohort of roughly 96 patients, 43 with Graves' ophthalmopathy and under 60 with stable Graves' hyperthyroidism, was used to find distinguishing TCR V-J signatures. Whether ophthalmopathy could be predicted prospectively was tested in an independent validation cohort made up of 18 to 20 hyperthyroidism patients plus 17 patients who later progressed to ophthalmopathy. The 85 to 100 discovery patients were randomly split 7:3 into training and test sets. In addition, the study compared T-cell repertoires in thyroid tissue and in blood from six Graves' hyperthyroidism patients. Following sampling, methimazole starting at 30 mg daily was given to hyperthyroidism patients, and high-dose intravenous methylprednisolone was given to ophthalmopathy patients. The paper describes TCR Vbeta CDR3 sequencing of 120 to 150 peripheral blood samples, made up of under 50 ophthalmopathy patients, 70 to 75 hyperthyroidism patients and 17 progressor patients.

General conclusions and limits of the study: A 13 V-J signature model separated ophthalmopathy from stable hyperthyroidism, with 87.88% sensitivity and 81.08% specificity in cross-validation and 80%/75% in testing. Blood samples also contained most of the expanded thyroid clonotypes (frequency above 0.001), which suggests that blood repertoires may reflect thyroid immune responses. In validation, the model predicted progression to ophthalmopathy with approximately 69% sensitivity and roughly 75% specificity, a median of roughly seven months before onset. No statistical method was used to fix the sample size in advance, and group allocation was not hidden from the investigators.

The TCR beta CDR3 regions were amplified from the RNA transcripts. For the first round of RT-PCR on the TCR CDR3, the HTBI primer set was used together with the Qiagen OneStep RT-PCR kit. The libraries were constructed in a second round of multiplex PCR and then size-selected and purified. Paired-end sequencing of the libraries was performed with 100 bp reads on an Illumina HiSeq2000. From the authors' description of their analysis: SOAPnuke was used to process the raw data, removing reads that contained adapters or uncalled bases, had a mean Phred below 15, or lacked an exact match to the constant primer or identifier. High-quality paired reads were merged with COPE v1.2.5, and unique nucleotide sequences were defined as clonotypes. MiTCR v1.1 was used to align clonotypes to the IMGT TRBV, TRBD and TRBJ reference segments. Only V-J combinations with frequency above 0.0001, covering 99.2% of repertoires, were analysed. The TCS score was defined as the ratio of F50 (clonal expansion) to E x V (chaos), calculated using BLOSUM62-based TCRdist between CDR3 peptides within each V-J. Welch's t-statistics and random forest reduced 450 to 600 V-J features to 13, which were used in a naive Bayes classifier (R e1071). Thyroid-blood repertoire similarity was quantified with the Morisita-Horn index. TCRdb reran the public reads through fastp at Q25 and MiXCR, keeping productive beta chains. Each CDR3 protein appears once, grouped with its most common genes and DNA. V and J calls and clone size were set by TCRdb, not the authors. Across this sample there are hundreds of thousands of distinct CDR3 sequences, with around 15% seen only once. Over 3.5% of the sample is held by the ten biggest clonotypes.

The CDR3 goes from the cysteine to the phenylalanine over 14 residues. Of the read, only the CDR3 DNA is kept; its 42 bases are in frame from base 1. V was cut back by 11 bases and J by 4 bases, leaving a gap of 17 bases between them. From a lookup of the germline V gene, CDR1 and CDR2 are SGHTA and FQGTGA. The sample holds a few counts of this clonotype. Its cognate antigen has yet to be identified. Base quality data are lacking; no much larger clone is found one base away. Ophthalmopathy patients had moderately to severely active disease, with a Clinical Activity Score of 3 or more, a NOSPECS grade of 4 or more, and a disease duration of less than 3 months. Exclusion was applied to patients with uncontrolled infections, other autoimmune diseases, pregnancy or lactation. Diagnoses relied on clinical symptoms, serum thyroxine and TRAb, thyroid ultrasound and orbital computed tomography. PBMCs were isolated from about 9 ml of fresh peripheral blood by Ficoll-Paque density gradient centrifugation. Total RNA was extracted with Trizol reagent, and quality was checked on an Agilent 2100 Bioanalyzer.

The clonotype originates from a woman in her thirties or forties with Graves' ophthalmopathy. What was sequenced was blood. The chain employs TRBV7-3 and TRBJ2-2; TRBD2 is a possible D gene, resting on 5 matching bases. The DNA sequence is given as TGTGCCTCGGAAGTGGGAGATGGCACCGGGGAGCTGTTTTTT. It is translated as CASEVGDGTGELFF.